The 3 T cell receptor beta chains in this list originate from one sample, sequenced in a study of STAT3 mutations in large granular lymphocyte leukemia. General study findings and limits: Every T-LGLL patient had at least one immunodominant TCRbeta clonotype.

These TCRs' antigens remain unknown. Produced via immunoSEQ multiplex PCR; TCRdb's table is partial and in-frame only. This table holds roughly 10,000 clones, 92% found once. Input material: peripheral blood mononuclear cells. Receptor source: a man aged 55 to 69 with T-cell large granular lymphocyte leukemia. Some clones in this sample may be carry-over from other donors' samples.

Note on this clone: Other DNA sequences in the same sample also yield this CDR3. The J gene is TRBJ2-7, the V gene TRBV27; D not resolved. Germline lookup yields CDR1 MNHEY and CDR2 SMNVEV (reference sequence). The CDR3 runs to 15 residues. Trimming cost V 2 bases and J 2 bases, with 13 bases left between them. CDR3 bases: TGTGCCAGCAGTTTAAAGGGCTTAGGCACCTACGAGCAGTACTTC. Protein: CASSLKGLGTYEQYF.

A remark on this clone: One end of the junction does not line up with germline, which may come from a read error. This chain uses TRBV10-3 with TRBJ1-4; D may be TRBD1 (5 bases). The CDR3 loop spans 12 amino acids. The germline V gene has CDR1 ENHRY and CDR2 SYGVKD. The chain's CDR3 is CAISESGGRELF. CDR3 DNA: TGTGCCATCAGTGAGTCTGGGGGTAGGGAACTTTTT.

This clone occurred once. The rearrangement uses TRBV10-1 and TRBJ1-6; D remains unclear. Per the germline V gene, CDR1 is WNHNN and CDR2 is SYGVQD (reference sequence). The CDR3 has 14 amino acids. V lost 2 bases and J 4 bases, leaving 6 bases between the germline ends. In DNA, the CDR3 is TGCGCCAGCAGTGAGCAGTTTTATAATTCACCCCTCCACTTT. It specifies CASSEQFYNSPLHF.